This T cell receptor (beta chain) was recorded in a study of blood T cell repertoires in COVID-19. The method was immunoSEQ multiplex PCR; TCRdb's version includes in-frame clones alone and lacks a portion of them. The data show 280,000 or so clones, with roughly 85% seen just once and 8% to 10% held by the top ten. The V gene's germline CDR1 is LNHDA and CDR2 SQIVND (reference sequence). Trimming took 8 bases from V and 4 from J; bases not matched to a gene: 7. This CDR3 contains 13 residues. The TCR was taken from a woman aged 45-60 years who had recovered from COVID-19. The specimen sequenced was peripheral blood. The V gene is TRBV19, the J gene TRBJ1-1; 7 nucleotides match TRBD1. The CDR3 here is CASVGQQPTEAFF. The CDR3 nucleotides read TGTGCCAGTGTGGGACAGCAGCCCACTGAAGCTTTCTTT.